Included here is one T cell receptor (beta chain) sequence, with context. Its antigen has not been determined. No qualities accompany the bases; no much larger clone lies one base away. For repertoire sequencing, the TCR beta CDR3 regions were amplified from RNA transcripts. A first-round RT-PCR used HTBI primers with the Qiagen OneStep RT-PCR kit, followed by a second-round multiplex PCR, size selection and purification. Libraries were sequenced paired-end with 100 bp reads on an Illumina HiSeq2000. Per the original workflow: SOAPnuke was used to process the reads, throwing out any read that had adapters, had uncalled bases, had a mean Phred below 15, or lacked an exact constant-primer or identifier match. High-quality paired reads were merged with COPE v1.2.5. Unique nucleotide sequences were defined as clonotypes and aligned to IMGT TRB V, D and J references using MiTCR v1.1. The analysis was limited to V-J combinations with a frequency above 0.0001, which together covered roughly 99% of repertoires. For each V-J combination, a TCR clonal expansion and chaos score was defined as F50 clonal expansion divided by the chaos observed in the TCRdist matrix. Welch's t-statistics and random forest were used to reduce features to 10 to 15 V-J combinations, which were fed into a naive Bayes classifier. Thyroid-blood repertoire similarity was quantified with the Morisita-Horn index. Starting from the raw public reads, TCRdb applied fastp trimming at Q25, assembled clones with MiXCR and retained in-frame beta chains. Under each unique CDR3 protein, matching rows form one entry showing the most common genes and DNA. These V and J calls are TCRdb output, not the study's own analysis. For this sample the table gives fewer than 650,000 distinct CDR3 sequences, of which about a fifth were detected only once. About 6.6% of the sample belongs to the ten largest clones.

This entry comes from a study of Graves' ophthalmopathy and Graves' hyperthyroidism (dated by TCRdb to 2017 to 2018). For the study in its entirety: Peripheral blood was collected before any treatment was given, at the time of initial diagnosis. To tell Graves' ophthalmopathy apart from Graves' hyperthyroidism, and to predict which patients would progress to ophthalmopathy, the study relied on TCR beta repertoire signatures. In total, 135 blood samples were TCR-sequenced: approximately 42 ophthalmopathy, under 85 hyperthyroidism and some 17 hyperthyroidism-to-ophthalmopathy patients. To explore V-J signatures that distinguish ophthalmopathy from hyperthyroidism, a discovery set of around 100 patients was enrolled, made up of 43 with ophthalmopathy and fewer than 60 with stable hyperthyroidism. An independent validation cohort was composed of around 19 hyperthyroidism patients and about 16 patients who later progressed from hyperthyroidism to ophthalmopathy. In several hyperthyroidism patients, the T-cell repertoire of thyroid tissue was compared with the T-cell repertoire of blood. Following sampling, methimazole starting at 30 mg daily was administered to hyperthyroidism patients, and high-dose intravenous methylprednisolone was administered to ophthalmopathy patients. The roughly 100 discovery patients were divided at random into training and test sets in a 7:3 ratio. The study at large found these results: In validation, the model predicted ophthalmopathy progression with nearly 71% sensitivity and approximately 78% specificity; roughly eleven predicted patients were CT-confirmed with GO in a median of roughly 6.8 months. Sample size was not statistically predetermined, and group allocation was not concealed from the investigators. Most expanded thyroid clonotypes with a frequency above 0.001 also appeared in blood, which suggests that blood repertoires may reflect the immune response in the thyroid. In cross-validation, the 13-signature model distinguished ophthalmopathy from stable hyperthyroidism with nearly 90% sensitivity and over 81% specificity, while in the test set the corresponding values were about 80% and 75%.

Hyperthyroidism was considered stable if no progression to ophthalmopathy occurred within 18 months of follow-up. The hyperthyroidism patients were 18 to 65 years old and newly diagnosed, with a disease duration of less than 2 months. Patients with other autoimmune diseases, uncontrolled infections, pregnancy or lactation were excluded. Diagnosis relied on clinical symptoms, serum thyroxine, TRAb, thyroid ultrasound and orbital computed tomography. PBMCs were isolated from about 9.2 ml of fresh peripheral blood by Ficoll-Paque density gradient centrifugation. Trizol reagent was used to extract the total RNA, and its quality was then checked on an Agilent 2100 Bioanalyzer. Germline trimming amounts to 5 bases on V and 6 bases on J, with 4 as the count of junction bases outside the gene matches. From a lookup of the germline V gene (reference sequence), CDR1 and CDR2 are DFQATT and SNEGSKA. Spanning cysteine to phenylalanine, the CDR3 consists of 12 amino acids. The kept DNA is CDR3 alone, 36 bases in frame from the first base.

The source material was peripheral blood. The chain couples TRBV20-1 to TRBJ2-7; a stretch of 10 junction bases matches TRBD2. This TCR was sampled from a woman between 18 and 29 years old with stable Graves' hyperthyroidism. Some clones in this sample may be carry-over from other donors' samples. Donor details come from another sample of the same person, matched by shared clones. The DNA sequence is given as TGCAGTGCTCAACTAGCGGGGACCGAGCAGTACTTC. The encoded protein is CSAQLAGTEQYF.